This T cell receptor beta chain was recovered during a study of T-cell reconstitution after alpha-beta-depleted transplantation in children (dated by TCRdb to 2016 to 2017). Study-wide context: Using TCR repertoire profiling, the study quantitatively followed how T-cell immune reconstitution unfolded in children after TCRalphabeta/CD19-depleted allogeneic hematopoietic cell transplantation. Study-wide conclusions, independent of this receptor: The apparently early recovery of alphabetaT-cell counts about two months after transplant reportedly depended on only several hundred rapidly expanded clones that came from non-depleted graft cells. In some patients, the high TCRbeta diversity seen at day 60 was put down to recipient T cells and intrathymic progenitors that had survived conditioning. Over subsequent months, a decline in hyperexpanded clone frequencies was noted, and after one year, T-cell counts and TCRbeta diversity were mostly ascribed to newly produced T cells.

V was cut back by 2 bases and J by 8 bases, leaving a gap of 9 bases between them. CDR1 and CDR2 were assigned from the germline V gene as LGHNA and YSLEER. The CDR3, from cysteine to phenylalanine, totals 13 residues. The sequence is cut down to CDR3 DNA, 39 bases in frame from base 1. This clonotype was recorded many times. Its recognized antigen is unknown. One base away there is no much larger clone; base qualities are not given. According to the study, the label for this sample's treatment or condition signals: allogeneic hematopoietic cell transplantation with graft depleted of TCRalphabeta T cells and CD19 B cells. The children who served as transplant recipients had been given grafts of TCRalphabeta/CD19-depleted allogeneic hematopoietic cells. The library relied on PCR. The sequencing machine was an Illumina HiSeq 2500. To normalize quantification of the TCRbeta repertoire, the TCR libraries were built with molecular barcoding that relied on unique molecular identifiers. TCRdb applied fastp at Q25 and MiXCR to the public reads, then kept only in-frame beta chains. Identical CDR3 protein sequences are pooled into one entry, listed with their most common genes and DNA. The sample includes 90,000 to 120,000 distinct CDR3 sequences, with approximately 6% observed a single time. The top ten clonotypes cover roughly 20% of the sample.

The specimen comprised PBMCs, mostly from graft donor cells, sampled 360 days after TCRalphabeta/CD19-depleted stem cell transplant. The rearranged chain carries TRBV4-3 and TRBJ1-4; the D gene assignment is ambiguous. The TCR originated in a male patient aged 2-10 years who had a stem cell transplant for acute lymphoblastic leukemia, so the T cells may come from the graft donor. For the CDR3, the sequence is CASSQRRVEKLFF. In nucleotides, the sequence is TGCGCCAGCAGCCAAAGGCGGGTAGAAAAACTGTTTTTT.